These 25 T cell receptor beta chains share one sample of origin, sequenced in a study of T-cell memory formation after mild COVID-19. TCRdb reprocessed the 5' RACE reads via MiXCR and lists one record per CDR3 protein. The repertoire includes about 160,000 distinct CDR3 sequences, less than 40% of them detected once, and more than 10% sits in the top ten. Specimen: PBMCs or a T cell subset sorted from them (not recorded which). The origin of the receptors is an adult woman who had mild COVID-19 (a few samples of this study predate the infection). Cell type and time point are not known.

The chain's CDR3 is CASSVEAGYGNTIYF. The CDR3 bases are TGTGCCAGCAGCGTAGAGGCAGGGTATGGAAACACCATATATTTT. The V gene is TRBV9, the J gene TRBJ1-3; a possible D gene is TRBD1 (5 bases). From germline, CDR1 is SGDLS and CDR2 YYNGEE. The CDR3 has 15 amino acids. With 0 bases removed from V and 3 bases from J, the gap between germline ends came to 10 bases.

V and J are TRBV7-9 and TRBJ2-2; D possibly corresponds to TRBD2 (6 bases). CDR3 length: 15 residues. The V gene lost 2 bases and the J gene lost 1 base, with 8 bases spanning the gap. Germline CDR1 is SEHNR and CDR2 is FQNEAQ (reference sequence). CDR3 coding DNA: TGTGCCAGCAGCTTAAGGCGGGGGAACACCGGGGAGCTGTTTTTT. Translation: CASSLRRGNTGELFF.

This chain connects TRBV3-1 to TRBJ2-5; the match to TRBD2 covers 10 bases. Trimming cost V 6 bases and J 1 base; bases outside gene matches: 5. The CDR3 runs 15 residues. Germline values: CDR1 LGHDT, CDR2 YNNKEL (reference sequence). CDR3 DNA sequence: TGTGCCAGCAGGTCTAGCGGGGGATCCCAAGAGACCCAGTACTTC. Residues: CASRSSGGSQETQYF.

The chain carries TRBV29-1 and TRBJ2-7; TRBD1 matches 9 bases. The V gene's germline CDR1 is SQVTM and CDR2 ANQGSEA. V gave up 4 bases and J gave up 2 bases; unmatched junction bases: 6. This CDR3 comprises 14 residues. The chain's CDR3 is CSVGRTGATYEQYF. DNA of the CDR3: TGCAGCGTTGGTAGGACAGGGGCTACCTACGAGCAGTACTTC.

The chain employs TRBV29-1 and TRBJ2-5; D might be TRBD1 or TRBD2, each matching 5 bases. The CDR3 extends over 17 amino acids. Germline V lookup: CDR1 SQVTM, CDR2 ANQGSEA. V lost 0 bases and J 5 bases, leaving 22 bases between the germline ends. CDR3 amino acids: CSVEDLKRDRLGETQYF. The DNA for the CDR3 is TGCAGCGTTGAAGATCTAAAACGGGACCGTCTCGGTGAGACCCAGTACTTC. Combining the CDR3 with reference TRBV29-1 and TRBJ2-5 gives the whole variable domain SAVISQKPSRDICQRGTSLTIQCQVDSQVTMMFWYRQQPGQSLTLIATANQGSEATYESGFVIDKFPISRPNLTFSTLTVSNMSPEDSSIYLCSVEDLKRDRLGETQYFGPGTRLLVL.

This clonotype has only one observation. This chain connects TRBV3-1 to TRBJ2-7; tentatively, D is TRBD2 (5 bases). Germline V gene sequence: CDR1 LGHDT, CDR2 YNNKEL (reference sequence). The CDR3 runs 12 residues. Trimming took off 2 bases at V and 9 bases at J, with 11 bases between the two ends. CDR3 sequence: CASSQPRAGQYF. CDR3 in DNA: TGTGCCAGCAGCCAACCCCGGGCGGGGCAGTACTTC.

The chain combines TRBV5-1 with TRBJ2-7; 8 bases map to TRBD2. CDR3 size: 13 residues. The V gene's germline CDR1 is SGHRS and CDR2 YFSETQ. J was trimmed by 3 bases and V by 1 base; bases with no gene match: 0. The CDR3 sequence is CASSLTSGYEQYF. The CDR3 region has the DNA TGCGCCAGCAGCTTGACTAGCGGCTACGAGCAGTACTTC.

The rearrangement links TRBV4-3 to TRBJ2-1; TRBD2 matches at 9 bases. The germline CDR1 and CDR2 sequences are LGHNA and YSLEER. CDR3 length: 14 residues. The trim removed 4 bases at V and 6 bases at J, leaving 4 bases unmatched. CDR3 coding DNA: TGCGCCAGCAGCCGAGGACTAGCGATCAATGAGCAGTTCTTC. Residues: CASSRGLAINEQFF.

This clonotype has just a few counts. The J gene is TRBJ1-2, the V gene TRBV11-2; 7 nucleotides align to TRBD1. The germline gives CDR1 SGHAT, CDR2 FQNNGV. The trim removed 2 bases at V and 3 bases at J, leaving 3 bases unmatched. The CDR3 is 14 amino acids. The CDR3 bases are TGTGCCAGCAGCTTACTAGGGACAGACTATGGCTACACCTTC. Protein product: CASSLLGTDYGYTF. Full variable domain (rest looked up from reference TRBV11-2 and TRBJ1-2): EAGVAQSPRYKIIEKRQSVAFWCNPISGHATLYWYQQILGQGPKLLIQFQNNGVVDDSQLPKDRFSAERLKGVDSTLKIQPAKLEDSAVYLCASSLLGTDYGYTFGSGTRLTVV.

CDR3 DNA: TGTGCCAGCAGTTGGGACAGCACCTACGAGCAGTACTTC. Its translation: CASSWDSTYEQYF. The chain has TRBV7-6 and TRBJ2-7, with 7 bases matching TRBD1. Trimming removed 6 bases from V and 2 bases from J; junction bases left unmatched: 4. Germline V gives CDR1 SGHVS, CDR2 FNYEAQ. This CDR3 has 13 amino acids. Drawing the rest from reference TRBV7-6 and TRBJ2-7, the complete variable domain is GAGVSQSPRYKVTKRGQDVALRCDPISGHVSLYWYRQALGQGPEFLTYFNYEAQQDKSGLPNDRFSAERPEGSISTLTIQRTEQRDSAMYRCASSWDSTYEQYFGPGTRLTVT.

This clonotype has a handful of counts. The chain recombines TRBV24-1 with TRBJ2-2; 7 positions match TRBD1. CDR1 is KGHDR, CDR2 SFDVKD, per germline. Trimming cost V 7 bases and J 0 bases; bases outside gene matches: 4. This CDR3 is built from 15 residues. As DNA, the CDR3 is TGTGCCACCAGAACAGGGGTTTCGAACACCGGGGAGCTGTTTTTT. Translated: CATRTGVSNTGELFF.

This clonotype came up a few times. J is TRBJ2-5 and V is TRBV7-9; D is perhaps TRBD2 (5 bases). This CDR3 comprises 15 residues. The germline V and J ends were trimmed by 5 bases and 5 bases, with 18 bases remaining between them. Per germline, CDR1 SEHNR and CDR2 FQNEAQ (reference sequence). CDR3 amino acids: CASSLPLGEKETQYF. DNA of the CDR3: TGTGCCAGCAGCCTCCCCCTCGGGGAAAAGGAGACCCAGTACTTC.

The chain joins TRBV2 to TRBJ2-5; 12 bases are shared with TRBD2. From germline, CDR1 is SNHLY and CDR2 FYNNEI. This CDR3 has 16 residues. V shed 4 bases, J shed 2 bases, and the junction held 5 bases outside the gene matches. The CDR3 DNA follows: TGTGCCAGCAGTGGCTGGACTAGCGGGGCTCAAGAGACCCAGTACTTC. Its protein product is CASSGWTSGAQETQYF.

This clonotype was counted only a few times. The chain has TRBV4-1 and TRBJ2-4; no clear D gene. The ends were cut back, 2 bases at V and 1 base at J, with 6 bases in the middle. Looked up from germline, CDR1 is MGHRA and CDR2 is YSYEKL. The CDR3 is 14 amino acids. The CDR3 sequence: CASSQNLAKNIQYF. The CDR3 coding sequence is TGCGCCAGCAGCCAAAACCTCGCCAAAAACATTCAGTACTTC.

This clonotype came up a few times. In DNA, the CDR3 is TGTGCCAGCAGCTCCCAAGGGCAGCCCCAGCATTTT. It is translated as CASSSQGQPQHF. This chain links TRBV7-9 with TRBJ1-5; the D is unclear. There are 12 residues in the CDR3. Trimming cost V 4 bases and J 7 bases, with 8 bases left between them. Germline V CDR1 and CDR2: SEHNR, FQNEAQ (reference sequence). Based on the CDR3 plus reference TRBV7-9 and TRBJ1-5, the full variable domain is DTGVSQNPRHKITKRGQNVTFRCDPISEHNRLYWYRQTLGQGPEFLTYFQNEAQLEKSRLLSDRFSAERPKGSFSTLEIQRTEQGDSAMYLCASSSQGQPQHFGDGTRLSIL.

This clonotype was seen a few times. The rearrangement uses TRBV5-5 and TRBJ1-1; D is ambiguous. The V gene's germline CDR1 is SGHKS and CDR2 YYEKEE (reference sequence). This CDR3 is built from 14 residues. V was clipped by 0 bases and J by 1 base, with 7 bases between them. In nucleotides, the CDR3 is TGTGCCAGCAGCTTGGGCTGGCGGAACACTGAAGCTTTCTTT. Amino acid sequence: CASSLGWRNTEAFF.

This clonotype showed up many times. The CDR3 spells CSASSGEVSGANVLTF. CDR3 nucleotide sequence: TGCAGCGCATCTAGCGGCGAAGTATCTGGGGCCAACGTCCTGACTTTC. The chain couples TRBV29-1 to TRBJ2-6; 7 bases align to TRBD2. The V and J ends lost 7 bases and 1 base, in that order; junction bases with no gene match: 10. CDR3 size: 16 residues. Germline assignment: CDR1 SQVTM and CDR2 ANQGSEA.

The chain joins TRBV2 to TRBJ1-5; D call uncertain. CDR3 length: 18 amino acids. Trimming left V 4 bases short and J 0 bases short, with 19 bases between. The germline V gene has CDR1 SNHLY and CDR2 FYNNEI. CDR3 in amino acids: CASSVDSPFVASNQPQHF. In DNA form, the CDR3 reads TGTGCCAGCAGTGTTGACTCCCCGTTTGTGGCTAGCAATCAGCCCCAGCATTTT.

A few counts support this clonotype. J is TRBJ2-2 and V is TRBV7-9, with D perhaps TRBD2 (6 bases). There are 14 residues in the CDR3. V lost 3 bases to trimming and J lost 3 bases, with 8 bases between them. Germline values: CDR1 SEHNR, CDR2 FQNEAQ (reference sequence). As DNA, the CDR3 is TGTGCCAGCAGCTTCGGGGAGGACACCGGGGAGCTGTTTTTT. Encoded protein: CASSFGEDTGELFF.

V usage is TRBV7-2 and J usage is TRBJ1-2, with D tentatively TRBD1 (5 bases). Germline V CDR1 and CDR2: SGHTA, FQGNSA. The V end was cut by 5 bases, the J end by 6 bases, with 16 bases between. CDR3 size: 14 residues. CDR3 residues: CASSTSRGGDGYTF. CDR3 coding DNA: TGTGCCAGCAGCACATCCCGGGGCGGCGATGGCTACACCTTC.

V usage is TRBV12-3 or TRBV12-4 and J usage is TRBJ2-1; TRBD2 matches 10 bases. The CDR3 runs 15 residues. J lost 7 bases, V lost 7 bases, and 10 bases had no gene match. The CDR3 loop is CASTLAAGGRNEQFF. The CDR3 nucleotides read TGTGCCAGCACCCTAGCAGCGGGGGGGCGTAATGAGCAGTTCTTC.

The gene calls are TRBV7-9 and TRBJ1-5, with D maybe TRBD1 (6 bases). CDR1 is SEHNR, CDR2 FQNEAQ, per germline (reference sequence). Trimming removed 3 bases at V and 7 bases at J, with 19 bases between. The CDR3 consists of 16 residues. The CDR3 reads CASSFGPQGPIQPQHF. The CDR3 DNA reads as TGTGCCAGCAGCTTTGGTCCCCAGGGGCCCATACAGCCCCAGCATTTT.

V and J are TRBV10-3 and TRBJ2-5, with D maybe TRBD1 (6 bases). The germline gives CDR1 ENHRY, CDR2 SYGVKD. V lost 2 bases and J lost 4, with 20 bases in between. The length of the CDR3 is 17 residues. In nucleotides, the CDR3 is TGTGCCATCAGTGAGGGAGTGGGACAATCCCTTCGAGAGACCCAGTACTTC. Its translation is CAISEGVGQSLRETQYF.

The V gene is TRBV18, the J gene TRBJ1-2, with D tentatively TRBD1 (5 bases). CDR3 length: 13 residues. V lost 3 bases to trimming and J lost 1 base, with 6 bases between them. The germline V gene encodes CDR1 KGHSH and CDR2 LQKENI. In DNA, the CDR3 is TGTGCCAGCTCACCGGACAATAACTATGGCTACACCTTC. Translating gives CASSPDNNYGYTF. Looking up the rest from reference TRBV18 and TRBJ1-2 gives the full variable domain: NAGVMQNPRHLVRRRGQEARLRCSPMKGHSHVYWYRQLPEEGLKFMVYLQKENIIDESGMPKERFSAEFPKEGPSILRIQQVVRGDSAAYFCASSPDNNYGYTFGSGTRLTVV.

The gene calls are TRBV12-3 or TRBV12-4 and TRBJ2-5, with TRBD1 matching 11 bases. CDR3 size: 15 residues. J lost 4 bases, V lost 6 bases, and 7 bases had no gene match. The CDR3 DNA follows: TGTGCCAGCAGCCCGGACAGGGGGCTTACAGAGACCCAGTACTTC. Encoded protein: CASSPDRGLTETQYF.